The T cell receptor beta chain described here comes from a study of shared clonotypes between healthy human individuals. Study-level results: The study's rarefaction showed incomplete sorted-subset sequencing despite large depth.

In regard to this clone: The antigen is unknown.

Germline CDR1 SQVTM, CDR2 ANQGSEA. The CDR3 length is 12 residues. The trim removed 3 bases at V and 6 bases at J, leaving 4 bases unmatched. Sequencing used immunoSEQ multiplex PCR; TCRdb keeps in-frame clones, though not all of them. The profile covers about 2 million clones, with 90% to 95% appearing a single time and roughly 0.13% taken by the ten largest. This clonotype was obtained from a man aged 18 to 29 in good health. The specimen was naive CD4+ T cells sorted from blood. Described subset: CD45RA+ positively selected. V usage is TRBV29-1 and J usage is TRBJ2-7; 8 bases align to TRBD1. The CDR3 DNA sequence: TGCAGCGTTGAGGCAGGGGGCGGCGAGCAGTACTTC. It is translated as CSVEAGGGEQYF.